Listed below are T cell receptor beta chains from one sample, sequenced in a study of T cell responses to AZD1222 COVID-19 vaccine. Method: immunoSEQ multiplex PCR; TCRdb's copy keeps in-frame clones and lacks some. Among roughly 100,000 clones, about 91% were seen once, and the ten largest hold roughly two fifths. The source material was peripheral blood, sampled 28 days after the second AZD1222 dose. These receptors came from an adult who received the AZD1222 COVID-19 vaccine. CDR3s include the opening cysteine and the closing phenylalanine or tryptophan. The D gene is left open where the match is weak. For some rows the clone size is stated as once, few or many, or as a class when expanded; others skip it.

CDR3 DNA,CDR3 protein,D gene,clone size,J gene,V gene
TGTGCCAGCAGCGCCAGCTCTGGAAACACCATATATTTT,CASSASSGNTIYF,-,-,TRBJ1-3,TRBV7-3
TGTGCCAGCAGCGCAATAGATCAGGGCTTTGGGGCCAACGTCCTGACTTTC,CASSAIDQGFGANVLTF,-,-,TRBJ2-6,TRBV9
TGTGCCAGCAGTTTCTTAATCGAGGGGCAGCTTGCCCTCTATGGCTACACCTTC,CASSFLIEGQLALYGYTF,-,-,TRBJ1-2,TRBV28
TGTGCCAGCAGTGATTTTAAGAACACTGAAGCTTTCTTT,CASSDFKNTEAFF,-,-,TRBJ1-1,TRBV25-1
TGTGCCAGCAGTTCCAGCGGACAGGGGGGATATGAGCAGTTCTTC,CASSSSGQGGYEQFF,TRBD1,-,TRBJ2-1,TRBV28
TGTGCCAGCAGCTCCTCCGGATTCACAGATACGCAGTATTTT,CASSSSGFTDTQYF,-,-,TRBJ2-3,TRBV7-2
TGTGCCAGCAGCTTTGGTGGGACCACCAATGAGCAGTTCTTC,CASSFGGTTNEQFF,-,-,TRBJ2-1,TRBV7-2
TGTGCCAGCAGCCATCTGGGACTAGCGGGAACGGAGTTCTTC,CASSHLGLAGTEFF,TRBD2,-,TRBJ2-1,TRBV3-1/TRBV3-2
TGTGCCACTCAAGACAGGGGAGTGGAAGGCTACACCTTC,CATQDRGVEGYTF,TRBD1,-,TRBJ1-2,TRBV10-3
TGTGCCAGCTCACCACCGGGGCACAATGAGCAGTTCTTC,CASSPPGHNEQFF,-,-,TRBJ2-1,TRBV18
TGTGCCAGCAGTGATCCGAACAATGAGCAGTTCTTC,CASSDPNNEQFF,-,once,TRBJ2-1,TRBV6-1
TGTGCCAGCACTACGACAGTGGGAGGGGCCTACGAGCAGTACTTC,CASTTTVGGAYEQYF,TRBD2,-,TRBJ2-7,TRBV2
TGTGCCAGTAGTCGCCCGGACGGGAGCTACGAGCAGTACTTC,CASSRPDGSYEQYF,-,once,TRBJ2-7,TRBV19
TGTGCCAGTAACCGACAGGGATGGGAGGTGAACACTGAAGCTTTCTTT,CASNRQGWEVNTEAFF,TRBD1,-,TRBJ1-1,TRBV19
TGTGCCACCGAGAGCTTTGGGACCATATATTTT,CATESFGTIYF,-,-,TRBJ1-3,TRBV7-9
TGTGCCAGCAGGGGGCCTGAGCAGTTCTTC,CASRGPEQFF,-,-,TRBJ2-1,TRBV25-1
TGTGCCAGCACCTCCCAGGTGCCCTCTGGAGAGACCCAGTACTTC,CASTSQVPSGETQYF,-,-,TRBJ2-5,TRBV28
TGTGCCAGCAGTTGGGATCTAGGGGGCACCTATGGCTACACCTTC,CASSWDLGGTYGYTF,TRBD1,-,TRBJ1-2,TRBV6-5
TGTGCCAGCAGCTTCGTCGGTGGTAACTATGGCTACACCTTC,CASSFVGGNYGYTF,-,-,TRBJ1-2,TRBV5-4
TGTGCCATCAGTCCCAGGGTTCTGAACACTGAAGCTTTCTTT,CAISPRVLNTEAFF,-,-,TRBJ1-1,TRBV10-3
TGTGCCAGCAGTTACTCGTGGACCGGCAATCAGCCCCAGCATTTT,CASSYSWTGNQPQHF,-,-,TRBJ1-5,TRBV6-5
TGTGCCAGCAGCCAACCGGGGAAAGCGCCCTACGAGCAGTACTTC,CASSQPGKAPYEQYF,-,-,TRBJ2-7,TRBV14
TGTGCCAGCTCACCCCGGGGACCAAACACCGGGGAGCTGTTTTTT,CASSPRGPNTGELFF,-,few,TRBJ2-2,TRBV18
TGTGCCAGCAGGGGGCTTCGGGACACCGGGGAGCTGTTTTTT,CASRGLRDTGELFF,-,-,TRBJ2-2,TRBV2
TGTGCCAGCTCACAAAGAACAGGGACGGACGAGCAGTACTTC,CASSQRTGTDEQYF,-,-,TRBJ2-7,TRBV18
TGTGCCAGCAGTCCCGCCGGGGGTGGACAGCCCCAGCATTTT,CASSPAGGGQPQHF,-,-,TRBJ1-5,TRBV28
TGTGCCAGCAGTCCGAGACACCCCTCTGGTGGCTACACCTTC,CASSPRHPSGGYTF,-,-,TRBJ1-2,TRBV27
TGTGCCAGCTCACCAGGGACAGAGAACACTGAAGCTTTCTTT,CASSPGTENTEAFF,TRBD1,few,TRBJ1-1,TRBV18
TGTGCCAGCAGCCAAGATCCCGGCCTGCTCGAGCAGTACTTC,CASSQDPGLLEQYF,-,-,TRBJ2-7,TRBV14
TGTGCCATCAGTGAGACTCCAACGGACACGTCGAATGGCTACACCTTC,CAISETPTDTSNGYTF,-,-,TRBJ1-2,TRBV10-3
TGCGCCAGCAGCCAAGATAGCTCTAGCGGTTACAATGAGCAGTTCTTC,CASSQDSSSGYNEQFF,TRBD2,-,TRBJ2-1,TRBV4-3
TGTGCCAGTAGTATGGGTCAAGGCACCGGGGAGCTGTTTTTT,CASSMGQGTGELFF,-,-,TRBJ2-2,TRBV19
TGTGCCAGCAGTTTAGTCGGGACGAGTTTTGGGACAGATACGCAGTATTTT,CASSLVGTSFGTDTQYF,-,-,TRBJ2-3,TRBV28
TGCGCCAGCAGCACGGTAGGGACAACCTACACCGGGGAGCTGTTTTTT,CASSTVGTTYTGELFF,-,-,TRBJ2-2,TRBV5-1
TGCGCCAGCAGCTCCCGCGAAACCGGGGAGCTGTTTTTT,CASSSRETGELFF,-,-,TRBJ2-2,TRBV5-1
TGCGCCAGCAGCGTCGGGAGCGTTAACACTGAAGCTTTCTTT,CASSVGSVNTEAFF,-,-,TRBJ1-1,TRBV4-1
TGTGCCAGCAGTTCGAACAGGGGGCACCGGACTGAAGCTTTCTTT,CASSSNRGHRTEAFF,TRBD1,-,TRBJ1-1,TRBV28
TGTGCCAGCAGCCGCCCGGGCGGGCGTTCGGACGAGCAGTACTTC,CASSRPGGRSDEQYF,-,-,TRBJ2-7,TRBV7-9
TGTGCCAGCAGCGTCCGGGACTTAGCCGGAGAGCAGTACTTC,CASSVRDLAGEQYF,-,-,TRBJ2-7,TRBV7-2
TGTGCCAGCAGTTTAGGATGGACTAGCGGGAGCCACGAGCAGTACTTC,CASSLGWTSGSHEQYF,TRBD2,-,TRBJ2-7,TRBV28
TGCGCCAGCAGCTTGGTACAAGCTAACTATGGCTACACCTTC,CASSLVQANYGYTF,-,-,TRBJ1-2,TRBV5-1
TGTGCCAGCAGTTACGGCGGTCGTAGTCACGAGCAGTACTTC,CASSYGGRSHEQYF,-,-,TRBJ2-7,TRBV6-2/TRBV6-3
TGCGCCAGCAGTGAGTATGGGGGACCCACAGATACGCAGTATTTT,CASSEYGGPTDTQYF,-,-,TRBJ2-3,TRBV10-2
TGCGCCAGCAGCTCGGGACAGGGCGGGGAAAAACTGTTTTTT,CASSSGQGGEKLFF,TRBD1,-,TRBJ1-4,TRBV5-1
TGTGCCAGCAGTTTAGTCGGCAGGGTCTACGAGCAGTACTTC,CASSLVGRVYEQYF,-,-,TRBJ2-7,TRBV27
TGTGCCAGCAGCTTCCGACAGGGAGAAAAACTGTTTTTT,CASSFRQGEKLFF,TRBD1,-,TRBJ1-4,TRBV11-2
TGCAGCTACACTCCCCCGGGGGGGCGGCAGTTCTTC,CSYTPPGGRQFF,TRBD2,once,TRBJ2-1,TRBV29-1
TGTGCCAGCAGCTTACCAGGGTCAGATACGCAGTATTTT,CASSLPGSDTQYF,-,-,TRBJ2-3,TRBV11-2
TGCGCCAGCAGTCCTAGCGGCTACGAGCAGTACTTC,CASSPSGYEQYF,TRBD2,-,TRBJ2-7,TRBV10-2
TGTGCCAGCTCACCACCGGCGGGTACTCAGCCCCAGCATTTT,CASSPPAGTQPQHF,-,-,TRBJ1-5,TRBV18
TGTGCCAGCAGCCCGAGCCCCACTTGGGGAGAGCAGTACTTC,CASSPSPTWGEQYF,-,-,TRBJ2-7,TRBV9
TGTGCCAGCAGTACTAGCGGGACCTACGAGCAGTACTTC,CASSTSGTYEQYF,TRBD2,-,TRBJ2-7,TRBV7-2
TGTGCCAGCAGCTCCGGGACAGGGCACACCGGGGAGCTGTTTTTT,CASSSGTGHTGELFF,TRBD1,-,TRBJ2-2,TRBV6-6
TGTGCCAGCAGCCTCGGGTTGGGCAGTCAGCCCCAGCATTTT,CASSLGLGSQPQHF,-,-,TRBJ1-5,TRBV6-2/TRBV6-3
TGTGCCAGCAGCTGGGCAGATACGCAGTATTTT,CASSWADTQYF,-,-,TRBJ2-3,TRBV5-4
TGCAGCGTGGGGACAGCCTTTAGCAATCAGCCCCAGCATTTT,CSVGTAFSNQPQHF,TRBD1,-,TRBJ1-5,TRBV29-1
TGTGCCAGCAGTTTAGGGGGACAGGGGTCGTTTGGCTACACCTTC,CASSLGGQGSFGYTF,TRBD1,-,TRBJ1-2,TRBV28
TGTGCCATCAGTGAAAGGGGACTAGCGGGAGGCGGGCAAGAGACCCAGTACTTC,CAISERGLAGGGQETQYF,TRBD2,-,TRBJ2-5,TRBV10-3
TGTGCCAGCAGCCTTAGCTTCACCGGGGAGCTGTTTTTT,CASSLSFTGELFF,-,-,TRBJ2-2,TRBV27